The T cell receptor (beta chain) described here comes from a study of metastatic and nonmetastatic thyroid tumors. As for the study in general: Repertoires from blood and tumor or nodule tissue of malignant and benign thyroid patients were compared. General study points: Reported TCR beta diversity, measured in blood and tumor, was significantly higher for malignant thyroid tumors than for benign nodules.

Per the original data handling: Between-group CDR3 differences, defined by clinicopathological status, yielded a distant-metastasis classifier for papillary thyroid cancer. MiXCR re-clonotyped the PCR reads for TCRdb. TCRdb's processing, not the authors', yielded these V and J calls. The table has approximately 35,000 clones, roughly 36% seen once. CDR3 length: 15 amino acids. Deletions cut 0 bases from V and 0 bases from J, with 7 bases between. Germline V gene lookup returns CDR1 SGHAT and CDR2 FQNNGV. Turning to this clone: What it binds is unknown.

Thyroid surgery took place with no prior treatment in any patient. The chain carries TRBV11-2 and TRBJ2-3; tentatively, D is TRBD2 (6 bases). This sequence was found in a female donor with papillary thyroid cancer or a benign thyroid nodule (not recorded which). Some clones in this sample may be carry-over from other donors' samples. Sequencing input: tumor tissue. CDR3 nucleotides: TGTGCCAGCAGCTTAGACGGGGGAAGCACAGATACGCAGTATTTT. Protein sequence: CASSLDGGSTDTQYF. The variable domain in full, completed from reference TRBV11-2 and TRBJ2-3, reads EAGVAQSPRYKIIEKRQSVAFWCNPISGHATLYWYQQILGQGPKLLIQFQNNGVVDDSQLPKDRFSAERLKGVDSTLKIQPAKLEDSAVYLCASSLDGGSTDTQYFGPGTRLTVL.